This T cell receptor (beta chain) derives from a study of molecular identifiers for immune sequencing clone quantification. TCRdb analysed the PCR reads with MiXCR anew, one entry per CDR3 protein. Here the sample spans 250,000 to 400,000 distinct CDR3 sequences, over 20% being singletons. This clonotype was counted between two and nine times. Trimming stripped 8 bases from V and 3 bases from J, with 17 bases between. The CDR3 consists of 15 residues. Germline V gene lookup returns CDR1 SGHAT and CDR2 FQNNGV. What was sequenced was naive CD8+ T cells from blood, with Jurkat cell RNA spiked in. Subset meaning: FACS-sorted CD8+CD4-CCR7+CD45RA+ naive T cells. J is TRBJ2-1 and V is TRBV11-2, with a tentative D call TRBD2 (6 bases). The clonotype comes from a human donor in good health. Some libraries in this study had Jurkat cell RNA spiked in. The CDR3: CASLHPGGDYNEQFF. The CDR3 DNA follows: TGTGCCAGCCTCCACCCGGGCGGGGACTACAATGAGCAGTTCTTC.